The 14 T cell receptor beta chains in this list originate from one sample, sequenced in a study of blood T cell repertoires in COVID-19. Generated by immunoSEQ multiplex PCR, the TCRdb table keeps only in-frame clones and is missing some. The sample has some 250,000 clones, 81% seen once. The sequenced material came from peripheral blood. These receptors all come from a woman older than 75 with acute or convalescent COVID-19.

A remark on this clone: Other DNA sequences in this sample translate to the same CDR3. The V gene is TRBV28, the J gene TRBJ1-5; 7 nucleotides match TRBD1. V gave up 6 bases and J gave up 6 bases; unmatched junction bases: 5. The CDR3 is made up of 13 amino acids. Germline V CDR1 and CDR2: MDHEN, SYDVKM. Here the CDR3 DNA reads TGTGCCAGCAGAAGACAGGGCAGTCAGCCCCAGCATTTT. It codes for CASRRQGSQPQHF.

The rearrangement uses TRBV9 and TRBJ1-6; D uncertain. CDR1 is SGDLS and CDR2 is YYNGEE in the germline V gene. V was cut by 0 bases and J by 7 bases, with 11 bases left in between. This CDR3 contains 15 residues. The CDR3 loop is CASSVGSVTNSPLHF. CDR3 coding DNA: TGTGCCAGCAGCGTAGGTTCAGTTACAAATTCACCCCTCCACTTT.

The CDR3 sequence is CASSPQWDRGRETQYF. In nucleotides, the CDR3 is TGTGCCAGCAGCCCTCAATGGGACAGGGGGCGAGAGACCCAGTACTTC. The gene calls are TRBV7-2 and TRBJ2-5, with 12 bases fitting TRBD1. V lost 5 bases to trimming and J lost 4 bases; unmatched junction nucleotides: 8. In germline, CDR1 is SGHTA, CDR2 FQGNSA. This CDR3 contains 16 residues.

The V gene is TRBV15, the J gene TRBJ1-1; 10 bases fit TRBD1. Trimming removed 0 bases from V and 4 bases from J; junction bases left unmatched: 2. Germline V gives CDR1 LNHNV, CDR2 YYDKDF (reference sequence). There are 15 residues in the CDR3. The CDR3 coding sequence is TGTGCCACCAGCAGAGATCGGACAGGGGGCACTGAAGCTTTCTTT. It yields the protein CATSRDRTGGTEAFF.

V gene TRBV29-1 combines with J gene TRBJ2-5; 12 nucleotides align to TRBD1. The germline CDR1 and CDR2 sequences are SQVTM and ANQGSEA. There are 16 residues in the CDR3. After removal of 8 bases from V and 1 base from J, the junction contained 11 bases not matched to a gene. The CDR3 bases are TGCAGCTCGGGACAGGGGGCGATACGGGGCCAAGAGACCCAGTACTTC. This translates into CSSGQGAIRGQETQYF.

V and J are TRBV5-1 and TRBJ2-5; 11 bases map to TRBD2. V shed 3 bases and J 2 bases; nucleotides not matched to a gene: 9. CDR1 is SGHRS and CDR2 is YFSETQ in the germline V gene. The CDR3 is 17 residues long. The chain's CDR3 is CASSWGMASGGQETQYF. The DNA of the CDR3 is TGCGCCAGCAGCTGGGGGATGGCTAGCGGGGGGCAAGAGACCCAGTACTTC.

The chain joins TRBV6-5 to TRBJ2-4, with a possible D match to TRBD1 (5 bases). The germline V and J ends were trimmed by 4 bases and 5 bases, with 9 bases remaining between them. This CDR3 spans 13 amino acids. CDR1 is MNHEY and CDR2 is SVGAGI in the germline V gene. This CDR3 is CASSWGRENIQYF. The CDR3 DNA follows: TGTGCCAGCAGTTGGGGCCGAGAAAACATTCAGTACTTC.

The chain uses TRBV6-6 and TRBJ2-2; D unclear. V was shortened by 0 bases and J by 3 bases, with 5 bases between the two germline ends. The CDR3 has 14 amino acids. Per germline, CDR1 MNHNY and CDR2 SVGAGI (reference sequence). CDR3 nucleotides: TGTGCCAGCAGTTACTCGACATACACCGGGGAGCTGTTTTTT. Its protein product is CASSYSTYTGELFF.

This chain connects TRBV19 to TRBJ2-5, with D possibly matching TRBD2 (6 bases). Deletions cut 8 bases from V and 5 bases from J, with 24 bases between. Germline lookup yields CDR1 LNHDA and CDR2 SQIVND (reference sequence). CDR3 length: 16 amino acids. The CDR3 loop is CASRGTPNQGRETQYF. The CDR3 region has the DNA TGTGCCAGTCGGGGGACTCCAAACCAAGGGCGGGAGACCCAGTACTTC.

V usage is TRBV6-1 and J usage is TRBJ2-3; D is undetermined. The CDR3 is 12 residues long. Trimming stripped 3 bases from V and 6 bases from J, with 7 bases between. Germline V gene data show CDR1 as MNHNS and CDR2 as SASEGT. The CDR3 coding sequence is TGTGCCAGCAGTGACCTCGGGGATACGCAGTATTTT. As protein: CASSDLGDTQYF.

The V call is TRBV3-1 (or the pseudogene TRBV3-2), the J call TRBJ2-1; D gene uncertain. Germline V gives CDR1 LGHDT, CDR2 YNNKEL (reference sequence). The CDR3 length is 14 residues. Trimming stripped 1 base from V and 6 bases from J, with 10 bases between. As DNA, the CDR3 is TGTGCCAGCAGCCAAGGGCCAGTCTCCAATGAGCAGTTCTTC. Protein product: CASSQGPVSNEQFF.

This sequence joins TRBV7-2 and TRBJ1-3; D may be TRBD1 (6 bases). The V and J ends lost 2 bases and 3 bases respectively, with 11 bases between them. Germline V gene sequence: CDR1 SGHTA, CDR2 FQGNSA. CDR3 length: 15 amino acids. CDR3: CASSLRGRGGNTIYF. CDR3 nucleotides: TGTGCCAGCAGCTTACGGGGCAGGGGTGGAAACACCATATATTTT. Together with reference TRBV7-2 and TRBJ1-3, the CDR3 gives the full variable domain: GAGVSQSPSNKVTEKGKDVELRCDPISGHTALYWYRQSLGQGLEFLIYFQGNSAPDKSGLPSDRFSAERTGGSVSTLTIQRTQQEDSAVYLCASSLRGRGGNTIYFGEGSWLTVV.

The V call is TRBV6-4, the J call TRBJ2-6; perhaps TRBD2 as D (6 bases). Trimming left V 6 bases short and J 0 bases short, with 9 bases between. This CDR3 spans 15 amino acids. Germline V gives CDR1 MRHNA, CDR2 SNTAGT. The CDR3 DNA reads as TGTGCCAGCAGCCTGGGGGGCTCTGGGGCCAACGTCCTGACTTTC. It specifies CASSLGGSGANVLTF.

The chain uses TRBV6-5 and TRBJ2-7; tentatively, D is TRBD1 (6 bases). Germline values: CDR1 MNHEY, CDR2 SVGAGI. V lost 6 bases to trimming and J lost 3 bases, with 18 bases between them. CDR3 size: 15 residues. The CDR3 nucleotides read TGTGCCAGCAGCCCCTCGCGAGGGACAAACTACGAGCAGTACTTC. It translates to CASSPSRGTNYEQYF.